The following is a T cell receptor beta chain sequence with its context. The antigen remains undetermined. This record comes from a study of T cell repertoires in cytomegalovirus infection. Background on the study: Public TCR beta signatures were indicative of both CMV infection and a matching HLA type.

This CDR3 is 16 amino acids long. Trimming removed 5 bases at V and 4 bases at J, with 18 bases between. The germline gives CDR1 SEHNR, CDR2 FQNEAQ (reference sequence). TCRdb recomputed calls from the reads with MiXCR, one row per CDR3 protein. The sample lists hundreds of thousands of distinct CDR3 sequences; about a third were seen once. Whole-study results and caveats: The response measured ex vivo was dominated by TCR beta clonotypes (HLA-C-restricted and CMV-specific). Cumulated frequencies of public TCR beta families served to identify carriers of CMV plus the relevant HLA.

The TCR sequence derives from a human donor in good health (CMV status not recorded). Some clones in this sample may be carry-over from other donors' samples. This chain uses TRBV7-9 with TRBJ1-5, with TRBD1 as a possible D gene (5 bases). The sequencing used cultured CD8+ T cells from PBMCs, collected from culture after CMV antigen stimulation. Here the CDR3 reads CASSITRKEGNQPQHF. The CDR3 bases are TGTGCCAGCAGCATTACGCGCAAGGAGGGGAATCAGCCCCAGCATTTT.